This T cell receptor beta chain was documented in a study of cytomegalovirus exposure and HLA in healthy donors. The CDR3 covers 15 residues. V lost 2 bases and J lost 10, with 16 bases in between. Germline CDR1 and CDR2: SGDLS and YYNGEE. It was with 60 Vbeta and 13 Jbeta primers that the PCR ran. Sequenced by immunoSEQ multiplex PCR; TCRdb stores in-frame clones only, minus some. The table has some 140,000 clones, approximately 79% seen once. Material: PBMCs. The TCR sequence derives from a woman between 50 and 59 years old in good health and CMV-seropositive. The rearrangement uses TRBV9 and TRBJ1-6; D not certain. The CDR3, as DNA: TGTGCCAGCAGCGTTTCCCCTGGTAGTTCATCACCCCTCCACTTT. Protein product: CASSVSPGSSSPLHF. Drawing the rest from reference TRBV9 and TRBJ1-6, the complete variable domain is DSGVTQTPKHLITATGQRVTLRCSPRSGDLSVYWYQQSLDQGLQFLIQYYNGEERAKGNILERFSAQQFPDLHSELNLSSLELGDSALYFCASSVSPGSSSPLHFGNGTRLTVT.